This T cell receptor beta chain was obtained from a study of T cells in Graves' hyperthyroidism and ophthalmopathy. Broader study findings: Appearing also in blood were most of the thyroid clonotypes expanded above 0.001.

As for this clonotype: Its antigen is still unknown.

Diagnostic decisions used clinical symptoms, serum thyroxine and TRAb, thyroid ultrasound and orbital computed tomography. The CDR3 totals 13 residues. V shed 4 bases and J shed 3 bases, with 9 bases lying between them. CDR1 is KGHDR and CDR2 is SFDVKD in the germline V gene. Researchers took RNA transcripts and amplified the TCR beta CDR3 regions from them. HTBI primers drove first-round RT-PCR of the TCR CDR3. TCRdb analysed the multiplex PCR reads with MiXCR anew, one entry per CDR3 protein. The data show approximately 49,000 distinct CDR3 sequences, approximately 50% seen once. V usage is TRBV24-1 and J usage is TRBJ2-7; D gene unclear. This clonotype was obtained from a man aged 18 to 35 with Graves' hyperthyroidism. The sample comprised peripheral blood or thyroid tissue (not recorded which). The DNA for the CDR3 is TGTGCCACCAGTGAGGGGTCTCGCTACGAGCAGTACTTC. This sequence encodes CATSEGSRYEQYF.